These 24 T cell receptor beta chains were all obtained from the same sample, sequenced in a study of blood T cell repertoires in COVID-19. TCRdb keeps only in-frame clones here, not all; method: immunoSEQ multiplex PCR. Among about 160,000 clones listed, around 85% were seen once. The sequencing input was peripheral blood. Receptor source: a human donor with acute or convalescent COVID-19. The donor label of this sample is uncertain.

V is TRBV30 and J is TRBJ1-3, with 7 positions matching TRBD1. V trimming: 7 bases; J trimming: 4 bases; junction bases outside the gene matches: 4. The CDR3 length is 12 residues. Germline V lookup: CDR1 GTSNPN, CDR2 SVGIG (reference sequence). The CDR3 is CASTGSGNTIYF. Here the CDR3 DNA reads TGTGCCTCGACAGGGTCCGGAAACACCATATATTTT. The full variable domain, its missing parts supplied by reference TRBV30 and TRBJ1-3, is SQTIHQWPATLVQPVGSPLSLECTVEGTSNPNLYWYRQAAGRGLQLLFYSVGIGQISSEVPQNLSASRPQDRQFILSSKKLLLSDSGFYLCASTGSGNTIYFGEGSWLTVV.

This chain links TRBV5-1 with TRBJ2-5, with TRBD2 matching over 11 bases. The CDR3 consists of 18 residues. J lost 1 base, V lost 4 bases, and 12 bases had no gene match. CDR1 and CDR2 (germline): SGHRS, YFSETQ. CDR3 DNA sequence: TGCGCCAGCAGCCCCCGGTTAGCGGGGGGGCGCGGCCAAGAGACCCAGTACTTC. Translated: CASSPRLAGGRGQETQYF. Using reference TRBV5-1 and TRBJ2-5 for the parts outside the CDR3, the full variable domain is KAGVTQTPRYLIKTRGQQVTLSCSPISGHRSVSWYQQTPGQGLQFLFEYFSETQRNKGNFPGRFSGRQFSNSRSEMNVSTLELGDSALYLCASSPRLAGGRGQETQYFGPGTRLLVL.

The genes are TRBV7-2 and TRBJ2-3, with 8 positions matching TRBD2. V lost 5 bases to trimming and J lost 5 bases; unmatched junction nucleotides: 6. The CDR3 contains 14 residues. Germline assignment: CDR1 SGHTA and CDR2 FQGNSA. In DNA, the CDR3 is TGTGCCAGCAGCGAAACGGGGGGGCTAGATACGCAGTATTTT. Translated: CASSETGGLDTQYF.

J is TRBJ1-2 and V is TRBV10-3; TRBD1 is a possible D gene (5 bases). Germline V lookup: CDR1 ENHRY, CDR2 SYGVKD. With 7 bases removed from V and 4 bases from J, the gap between germline ends came to 10 bases. This CDR3 is 12 amino acids long. DNA for the CDR3: TGTGCCATCATTCCTGGGGCCTATGGCTACACCTTC. Translation gives CAIIPGAYGYTF.

V gene TRBV3-1 (or the pseudogene TRBV3-2) combines with J gene TRBJ2-2; D might be TRBD1 (5 bases). The V gene's germline CDR1 is LGHDT and CDR2 YNNKEL (reference sequence). Deletions cut 2 bases from V and 6 bases from J, with 10 bases between. The CDR3 is made up of 14 amino acids. The CDR3 nucleotides are TGTGCCAGCAGCCAAACAGGTAGTCCCGGGGAGCTGTTTTTT. Translating gives CASSQTGSPGELFF.

The rearrangement uses TRBV20-1 and TRBJ1-2; D possibly corresponds to TRBD1 (5 bases). CDR1 DFQATT and CDR2 SNEGSKA come from the germline V gene (reference sequence). The CDR3 totals 13 residues. The germline V and J ends were trimmed by 3 bases and 8 bases, with 16 bases remaining between them. The CDR3 nucleotides are TGCAGTGCTAGTCTGGGGCCGCACGAGGGCTACACCTTC. As protein: CSASLGPHEGYTF.

The rearrangement joins TRBV6-6 to TRBJ1-3; perhaps TRBD1 as D (6 bases). The CDR3 is 15 residues long. The germline gives CDR1 MNHNY, CDR2 SVGAGI (reference sequence). V was shortened by 6 bases and J by 3 bases, with 15 bases between the two germline ends. This CDR3 is CASRSGVDVGNTIYF. CDR3 coding DNA: TGTGCCAGCAGGTCAGGGGTCGACGTTGGAAACACCATATATTTT.

This rearrangement joins TRBV11-2 to TRBJ1-2; D is unresolved. This CDR3 is built from 16 residues. CDR1 SGHAT and CDR2 FQNNGV come from the germline V gene. Deletions cut 5 bases from V and 3 bases from J, with 19 bases between. CDR3 in DNA: TGTGCCAGCAGCCCTTCAGCTTACCAGGCTTACTATGGCTACACCTTC. This encodes CASSPSAYQAYYGYTF.

V and J are TRBV19 and TRBJ1-1; D remains unclear. The germline V gene has CDR1 LNHDA and CDR2 SQIVND (reference sequence). Trimming pared 4 bases from V and 2 bases from J, leaving 14 bases between. The CDR3 spans 15 residues. In DNA, the CDR3 is TGTGCCAGTAGTACCCTGCCCCGGTTTAACACTGAAGCTTTCTTT. The encoded protein is CASSTLPRFNTEAFF.

This chain uses TRBV18 with TRBJ1-2; 9 bases match TRBD1. The germline CDR1 and CDR2 sequences are KGHSH and LQKENI. The V gene end was trimmed by 0 bases and the J gene end by 0 bases; junction bases not matched to a gene: 8. There are 18 residues in the CDR3. CDR3: CASSPPWTGALANYGYTF. CDR3 sequence (DNA): TGTGCCAGCTCACCACCGTGGACAGGGGCATTAGCTAACTATGGCTACACCTTC.

This chain joins TRBV4-1 and TRBJ1-1; perhaps TRBD1 as D (5 bases). This CDR3 has 16 amino acids. Trimming pared 7 bases from V and 5 bases from J, leaving 23 bases between. Per the germline V gene, CDR1 is MGHRA and CDR2 is YSYEKL. The CDR3 loop reads CASTFRHPGVTTEAFF. The CDR3 coding sequence is TGCGCCAGCACCTTCAGACACCCGGGGGTGACAACTGAAGCTTTCTTT.

The chain uses TRBV5-1 and TRBJ2-7, with D tentatively TRBD2 (6 bases). CDR1 SGHRS and CDR2 YFSETQ come from the germline V gene. CDR3 length: 13 amino acids. V lost 2 bases, J lost 7 bases, and 13 bases lay in between. The CDR3 DNA follows: TGCGCCAGCAGCTTTGGCCTGGAGGGGGAGCAGTACTTC. Protein: CASSFGLEGEQYF.

The chain combines TRBV2 with TRBJ1-6; 7 positions match TRBD1. CDR1 is SNHLY, CDR2 FYNNEI, per germline. The CDR3 is made up of 15 amino acids. The V and J ends lost 6 bases and 2 bases, in that order; junction bases with no gene match: 4. In nucleotides, the CDR3 is TGTGCCAGCAGCCTGGGACAGACCTATAATTCACCCCTCCACTTT. This gives the protein CASSLGQTYNSPLHF.

This clone was recorded once. This rearrangement joins TRBV3-1 (or the pseudogene TRBV3-2) to TRBJ2-3, with 7 bases aligning to TRBD2. Trimming removed 4 bases from V and 6 bases from J; junction bases left unmatched: 1. The CDR3 sequence is 12 residues long. From germline, CDR1 is LGHDT and CDR2 YNNKEL (reference sequence). In nucleotides, the CDR3 is TGTGCCAGCAGCCGGGGGGGGGATACGCAGTATTTT. Its translation is CASSRGGDTQYF.

V and J are TRBV6-5 and TRBJ1-1; 8 bases match TRBD1. The V gene's germline CDR1 is MNHEY and CDR2 SVGAGI. This CDR3 is built from 15 residues. The J segment lost 8 bases and the V segment lost 2 bases, leaving 10 bases of the junction unmatched. The DNA for the CDR3 is TGTGCCAGCAGTTACGAAGGACAGGGTGGGATAGAAGCTTTCTTT. Amino acid sequence: CASSYEGQGGIEAFF.

The rearrangement links TRBV5-1 to TRBJ1-5; D might be TRBD1 (5 bases). This CDR3 is built from 14 residues. CDR1 is SGHRS and CDR2 is YFSETQ in the germline V gene. V lost 4 bases and J 3 bases, leaving 11 bases between the germline ends. CDR3 residues: CASSPDSPNQPQHF. The CDR3 DNA sequence: TGCGCCAGCAGCCCCGACAGTCCCAATCAGCCCCAGCATTTT.

The J gene is TRBJ1-6, the V gene TRBV28, with TRBD1 matching 8 bases. There are 17 residues in the CDR3. Germline values: CDR1 MDHEN, CDR2 SYDVKM. J was trimmed by 1 base and V by 5 bases; bases with no gene match: 7. As DNA, the CDR3 is TGTGCCAGCAGTATCTGGACAGGGAGGTCCTATAATTCACCCCTCCACTTT. As protein: CASSIWTGRSYNSPLHF. The full variable domain, rest sourced from reference TRBV28 and TRBJ1-6, is DVKVTQSSRYLVKRTGEKVFLECVQDMDHENMFWYRQDPGLGLRLIYFSYDVKMKEKGDIPEGYSVSREKKERFSLILESASTNQTSMYLCASSIWTGRSYNSPLHFGNGTRLTVT.

The chain is built from TRBV5-1 and TRBJ2-2; tentative D call: TRBD1 (6 bases). Germline-derived CDR1 and CDR2 are SGHRS and YFSETQ. The V and J ends lost 0 bases and 5 bases respectively, with 14 bases between them. The CDR3 is made up of 16 amino acids. CDR3 sequence: CASSLVAGVATGELFF. CDR3 nucleotides: TGCGCCAGCAGCTTGGTGGCAGGGGTGGCAACCGGGGAGCTGTTTTTT.

The CDR3 DNA reads as TGTGCCAGTTGTAGGGGGCGCGTGAGCACTGAAGCTTTCTTT. Its protein is CASCRGRVSTEAFF. The rearrangement uses TRBV19 and TRBJ1-1, with 7 positions matching TRBD1. The CDR3 consists of 14 residues. The ends lost 8 bases at V and 4 bases at J; junction bases unmatched: 10. Germline V gene data show CDR1 as LNHDA and CDR2 as SQIVND (reference sequence).

The rearrangement joins TRBV19 to TRBJ1-4; 7 positions match TRBD1. V was pared by 4 bases and J by 2 bases, with 10 bases of the junction left unmatched. This CDR3 contains 17 residues. Germline CDR1 is LNHDA and CDR2 is SQIVND (reference sequence). In DNA form, the CDR3 reads TGTGCCAGTAGTACGGCGAGGGGGCCCCTCACTAATGAAAAACTGTTTTTT. This sequence encodes CASSTARGPLTNEKLFF.

Only one count was recorded for this clone. The CDR3: CATSRGSGGSSYEQYF. DNA of the CDR3: TGTGCCACCAGCAGAGGTAGCGGGGGCAGCTCCTACGAGCAGTACTTC. The rearrangement joins TRBV15 to TRBJ2-7; TRBD2 matches at 9 bases. Germline V CDR1 and CDR2: LNHNV, YYDKDF (reference sequence). The CDR3 covers 16 residues. V was clipped by 1 base and J by 0 bases; unmatched bases: 4.

The rearrangement joins TRBV27 to TRBJ2-3; weak D call: TRBD2 (6 bases). CDR3 length: 16 residues. Trimming took 3 bases from V and 1 from J, leaving 14 bases between them. Germline assignment: CDR1 MNHEY and CDR2 SMNVEV (reference sequence). The CDR3 loop reads CASSFPLGGGTDTQYF. CDR3 DNA: TGTGCCAGCAGTTTCCCCCTGGGGGGAGGCACAGATACGCAGTATTTT.

This clone has only one observation. The chain employs TRBV9 and TRBJ1-1; 7 nucleotides line up with TRBD1. V lost 4 bases, J lost 3 bases, and 3 bases stayed unmatched. This CDR3 is built from 13 residues. Germline CDR1 and CDR2: SGDLS and YYNGEE. For the CDR3, the DNA is TGTGCCAGCAGCAGGGGGCGGGACACTGAAGCTTTCTTT. Translating gives CASSRGRDTEAFF.

This clone was seen more than once but under ten times. The V and J genes are TRBV27 and TRBJ2-5; 8 bases fit TRBD1. The CDR3 length is 15 residues. The ends lost 5 bases at V and 1 base at J; junction bases unmatched: 6. Germline CDR1 MNHEY, CDR2 SMNVEV (reference sequence). The CDR3 region is CASSPQGQAQETQYF. As DNA, the CDR3 is TGTGCCAGCAGTCCACAGGGACAGGCCCAAGAGACCCAGTACTTC.